This section outlines one T cell receptor (beta chain) sequence together with its context. Within the sample, other DNA sequences also encode this same CDR3. These data come from a study of shared clonotypes between healthy human individuals. Only Caucasian adults living in Nashville, Tennessee served as donors. Produced via immunoSEQ multiplex PCR; TCRdb's table is partial and in-frame only. The sample includes around 500,000 clones, 60% to 80% of them seen just once. Material for sequencing was PBMCs. This clonotype was obtained from a woman aged 40 to 49 in good health. Some clones in this sample may be carry-over from other donors' samples.

As DNA, the CDR3 is TGTGCCACCAGCAGGGGTGGGGAGGCAGATACGCAGTATTTT. It encodes CATSRGGEADTQYF. V is TRBV15 and J is TRBJ2-3; the D gene is possibly TRBD2 (6 bases). This CDR3 is 14 amino acids long. Germline values: CDR1 LNHNV, CDR2 YYDKDF (reference sequence). V lost 3 bases and J 4 bases, leaving 11 bases between the germline ends. Complete variable domain (other parts from reference TRBV15 and TRBJ2-3): DAMVIQNPRYQVTQFGKPVTLSCSQTLNHNVMYWYQQKSSQAPKLLFHYYDKDFNNEADTPDNFQSRRPNTSFCFLDIRSPGLGDTAMYLCATSRGGEADTQYFGPGTRLTVL.